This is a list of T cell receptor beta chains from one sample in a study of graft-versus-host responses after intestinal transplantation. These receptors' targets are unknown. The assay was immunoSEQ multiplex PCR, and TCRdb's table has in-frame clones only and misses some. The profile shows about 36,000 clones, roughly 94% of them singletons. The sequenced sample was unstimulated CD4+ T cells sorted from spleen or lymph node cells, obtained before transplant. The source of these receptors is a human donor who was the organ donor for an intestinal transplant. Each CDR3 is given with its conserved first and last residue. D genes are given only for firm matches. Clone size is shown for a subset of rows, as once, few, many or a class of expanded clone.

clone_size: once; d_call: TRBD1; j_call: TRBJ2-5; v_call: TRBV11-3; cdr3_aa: CASGTGEETQYF; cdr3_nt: TGTGCCAGCGGGACAGGGGAAGAGACCCAGTACTTC
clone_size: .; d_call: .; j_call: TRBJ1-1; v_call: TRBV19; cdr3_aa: CASRRGGGTEAFF; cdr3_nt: TGTGCCAGCCGGAGGGGCGGTGGCACTGAAGCTTTCTTT
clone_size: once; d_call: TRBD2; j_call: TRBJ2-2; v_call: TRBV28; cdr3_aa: CASRKSGGAGGELFF; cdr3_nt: TGTGCCAGCAGGAAGAGCGGGGGGGCCGGCGGGGAGCTGTTTTTT
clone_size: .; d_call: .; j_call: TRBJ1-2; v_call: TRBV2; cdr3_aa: CASSELPGTAVYGYTF; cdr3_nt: TGTGCCAGCAGTGAATTACCTGGGACGGCAGTATATGGCTACACCTTC
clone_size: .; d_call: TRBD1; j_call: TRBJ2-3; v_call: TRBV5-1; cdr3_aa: CASSWGQGETDTQYF; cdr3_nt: TGCGCCAGCAGCTGGGGACAGGGAGAGACAGATACGCAGTATTTT
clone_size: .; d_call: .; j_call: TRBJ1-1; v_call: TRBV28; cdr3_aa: CASRSRGGGTEAFF; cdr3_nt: TGTGCCAGCAGGTCAAGGGGGGGTGGTACTGAAGCTTTCTTT
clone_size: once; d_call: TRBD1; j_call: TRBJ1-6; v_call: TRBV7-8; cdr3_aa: CASSLGRQGLSPLHF; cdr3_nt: TGTGCCAGCAGCTTAGGGAGACAGGGTCTTTCACCCCTCCACTTT
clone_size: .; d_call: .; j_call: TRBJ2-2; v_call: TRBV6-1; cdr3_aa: CASRNRVNTGELFF; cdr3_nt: TGTGCCAGCAGGAACAGGGTTAACACCGGGGAGCTGTTTTTT
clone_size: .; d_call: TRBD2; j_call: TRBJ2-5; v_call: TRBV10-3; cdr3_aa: CAISPGTSGGAGETQYF; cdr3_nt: TGTGCCATCAGTCCCGGGACTAGCGGGGGGGCTGGAGAGACCCAGTACTTC
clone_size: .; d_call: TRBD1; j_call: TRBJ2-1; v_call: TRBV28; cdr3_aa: CASRDRGPYNEQFF; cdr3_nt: TGTGCCAGCCGGGACAGGGGCCCCTACAATGAGCAGTTCTTC
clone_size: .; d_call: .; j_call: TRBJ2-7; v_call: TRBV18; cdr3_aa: CASSPDTGIHF; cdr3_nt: TGTGCCAGCTCACCGGATACCGGGATCCACTTC
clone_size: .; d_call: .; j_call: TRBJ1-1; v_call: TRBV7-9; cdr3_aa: CASISILEAFF; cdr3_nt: TGTGCCAGCATCAGTATTTTGGAAGCTTTCTTT
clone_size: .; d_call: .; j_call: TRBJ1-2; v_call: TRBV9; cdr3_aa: CASSPGLREGYTF; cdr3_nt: TGTGCCAGCAGCCCGGGACTCCGAGAGGGCTACACCTTC
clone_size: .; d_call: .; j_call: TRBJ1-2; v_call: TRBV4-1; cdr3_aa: CASSQGALFDYGYTF; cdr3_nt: TGCGCCAGCAGCCAGGGGGCCCTCTTCGACTATGGCTACACCTTC
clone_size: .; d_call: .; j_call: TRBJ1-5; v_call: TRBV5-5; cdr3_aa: CASSRTALYSNQPQHF; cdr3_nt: TGTGCCAGCAGCCGGACAGCCCTGTATAGCAATCAGCCCCAGCATTTT
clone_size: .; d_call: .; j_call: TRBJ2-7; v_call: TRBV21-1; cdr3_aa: CASSKARTGGYEQYF; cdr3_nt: TGTGCCAGCAGCAAAGCGCGTACAGGGGGATACGAGCAGTACTTC
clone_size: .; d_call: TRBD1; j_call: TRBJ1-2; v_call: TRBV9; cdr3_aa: CASSRDRDGYTF; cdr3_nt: TGTGCCAGCAGCCGGGACAGGGATGGCTACACCTTC
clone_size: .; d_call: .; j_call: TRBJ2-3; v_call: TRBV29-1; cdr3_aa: CSVGGFLNTDTQYF; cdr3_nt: TGCAGCGTTGGGGGATTCCTAAACACAGATACGCAGTATTTT
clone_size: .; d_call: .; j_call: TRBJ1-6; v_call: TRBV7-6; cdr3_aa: CASSQWRDNSPLHF; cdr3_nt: TGTGCCAGCAGCCAGTGGAGGGATAATTCACCCCTCCACTTT
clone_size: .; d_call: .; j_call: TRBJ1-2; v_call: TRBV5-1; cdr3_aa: CASSLEGRQGGYGYTF; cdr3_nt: TGCGCCAGCAGCTTGGAAGGTCGGCAGGGCGGCTATGGCTACACCTTC
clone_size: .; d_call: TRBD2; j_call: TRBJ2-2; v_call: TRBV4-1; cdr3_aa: CASSRGGRDTGELFF; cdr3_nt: TGCGCCAGCAGCCGCGGGGGGCGCGACACCGGGGAGCTGTTTTTT
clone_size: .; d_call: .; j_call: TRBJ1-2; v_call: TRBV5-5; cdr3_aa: CASSLDRDGYTF; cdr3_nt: TGTGCCAGCAGCTTGGATAGGGATGGCTACACCTTC
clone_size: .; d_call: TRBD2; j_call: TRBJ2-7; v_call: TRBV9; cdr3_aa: CASSGNQGLAGGKQYF; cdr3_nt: TGTGCCAGCAGCGGTAACCAGGGACTAGCGGGGGGAAAGCAGTACTTC
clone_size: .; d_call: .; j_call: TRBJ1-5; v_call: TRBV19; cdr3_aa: CASSIRPEGNQPQHF; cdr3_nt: TGTGCCAGTAGTATACGGCCCGAGGGCAATCAGCCCCAGCATTTT
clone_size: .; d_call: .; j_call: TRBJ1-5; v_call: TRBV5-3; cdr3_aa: CARSFLGSPDQPQHF; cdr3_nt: TGTGCCAGAAGCTTCCTCGGGTCCCCAGATCAGCCCCAGCATTTT
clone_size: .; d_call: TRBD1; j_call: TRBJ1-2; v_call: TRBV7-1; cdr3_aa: CASSLGTEYGGYTF; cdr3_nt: TGTGCCAGCAGCTTAGGGACAGAGTATGGCGGCTACACCTTC
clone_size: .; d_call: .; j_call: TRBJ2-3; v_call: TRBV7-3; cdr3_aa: CASSSNTDTQYF; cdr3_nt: TGTGCCAGCAGCTCAAACACAGATACGCAGTATTTT
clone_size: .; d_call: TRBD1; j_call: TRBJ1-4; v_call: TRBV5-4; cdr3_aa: CASSRDRTNEKLFF; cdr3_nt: TGTGCCAGCAGCCGGGACAGGACTAATGAAAAACTGTTTTTT
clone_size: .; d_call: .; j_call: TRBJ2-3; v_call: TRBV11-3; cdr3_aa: CASSLTGVLSTDTQYF; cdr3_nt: TGTGCCAGCAGCTTAACTGGAGTACTTAGCACAGATACGCAGTATTTT
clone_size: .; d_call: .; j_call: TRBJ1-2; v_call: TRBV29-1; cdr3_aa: CSVGGDYGYTF; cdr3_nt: TGCAGCGTTGGGGGTGACTATGGCTACACCTTC
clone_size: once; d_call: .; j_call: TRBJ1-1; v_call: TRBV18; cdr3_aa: CASSPVKGAEAFF; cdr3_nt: TGTGCCAGCTCACCTGTGAAGGGCGCTGAAGCTTTCTTT
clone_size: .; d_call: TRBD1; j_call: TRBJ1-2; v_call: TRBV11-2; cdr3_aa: CASSPGQGYGYTF; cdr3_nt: TGTGCCAGCAGCCCGGGACAGGGCTATGGCTACACCTTC
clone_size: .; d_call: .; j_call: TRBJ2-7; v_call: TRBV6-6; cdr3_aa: CASSYSAGPSYEQYF; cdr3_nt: TGTGCCAGCAGTTACTCGGCGGGGCCCTCCTACGAGCAGTACTTC